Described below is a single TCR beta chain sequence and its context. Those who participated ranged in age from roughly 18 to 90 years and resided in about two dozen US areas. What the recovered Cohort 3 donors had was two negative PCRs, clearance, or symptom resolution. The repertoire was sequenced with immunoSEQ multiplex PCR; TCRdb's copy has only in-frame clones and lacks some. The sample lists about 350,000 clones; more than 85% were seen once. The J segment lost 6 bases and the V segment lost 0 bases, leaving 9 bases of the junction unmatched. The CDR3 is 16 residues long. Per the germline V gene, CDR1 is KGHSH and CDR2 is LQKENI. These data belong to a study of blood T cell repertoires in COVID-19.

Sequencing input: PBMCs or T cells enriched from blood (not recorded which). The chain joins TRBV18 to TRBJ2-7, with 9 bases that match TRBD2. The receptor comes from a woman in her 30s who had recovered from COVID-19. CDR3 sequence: CASSPPSGLAPGEQYF. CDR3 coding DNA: TGTGCCAGCTCACCACCGTCGGGACTAGCTCCTGGCGAGCAGTACTTC.